What follows describes a single T cell receptor beta chain. What it binds is not known. This specimen comes from a study of T cell responses to AZD1222 COVID-19 vaccine. Overall study findings and caveats: The number of AZD1222 recipients seropositive at baseline was only 5 to 7. Two doses of AZD1222 preceded a rise in Spike-specific TCR breadth and depth. Vaccine-related CD4 TCRs covered spike, predominating at 160-218 and 743-854.

The data were produced by immunoSEQ multiplex PCR, yet TCRdb's version contains in-frame clones alone and is incomplete. Here the sample spans 95,000 to 150,000 clones, 80% to 90% being singletons. Per the germline V gene, CDR1 is MNHEY and CDR2 is SVGAGI. Trimming cost V 6 bases and J 3 bases, with 17 bases left between them. The CDR3 totals 15 residues. The chain joins TRBV6-5 to TRBJ1-2; D is ambiguous. This sequence originates from an adult who received the AZD1222 COVID-19 vaccine. The sample consisted of peripheral blood, taken 28 days after the second AZD1222 dose. The chain's CDR3 is CASRQLQVADYGYTF. The CDR3 DNA follows: TGTGCCAGCAGGCAACTCCAGGTGGCGGACTATGGCTACACCTTC.